This TCR beta chain was recorded in a study of identical twins. Each CDR3 protein gets one entry after TCRdb re-called the 5' RACE reads with MiXCR. The table records about 900,000 distinct CDR3 sequences, approximately 13% of them present only once. Separately, the same data were catalogued under a study of yellow fever vaccine responses in identical twins.

The material sequenced was PBMCs. The sequence came from a young woman in good health.

The CDR3 here is CASSLGSGAGYTF. In DNA form, the CDR3 reads TGTGCCAGCAGCTTAGGTTCAGGGGCTGGCTACACCTTC. The chain joins TRBV7-2 to TRBJ1-2; TRBD1 is a possible D gene (6 bases). The V end lost 1 base, the J end lost 7 bases, and 10 bases lay between the germline ends. Germline assignment: CDR1 SGHTA and CDR2 FQGNSA. The CDR3 spans 13 residues.